What follows are 10 T cell receptor beta chains derived from one specimen sequenced in a study of CD8 T cells in ankylosing spondylitis. The study, taken as a whole, reports: Blood from ankylosing spondylitis patients appeared to carry a characteristic roughly eight-variant TCR beta motif.

One entry per CDR3 protein results from TCRdb running MiXCR on the 5' RACE reads. The repertoire holds 450,000 or so distinct CDR3 sequences, with approximately 26% as singletons. Their specific antigens are unknown. What was sequenced was blood, either unsorted or a sorted T cell fraction (not recorded which). The receptor source for this set is a male donor with ankylosing spondylitis.

This clonotype was detected only a few times. V and J are TRBV3-1 and TRBJ2-5; 7 bases align to TRBD1. This CDR3 comprises 15 residues. CDR1 and CDR2 from the germline V gene are LGHDT and YNNKEL (reference sequence). The J segment lost 4 bases and the V segment lost 2 bases, leaving 7 bases of the junction unmatched. The CDR3 reads CASSQWRQGTETQYF. DNA for the CDR3: TGTGCCAGCAGCCAATGGCGACAGGGCACAGAGACCCAGTACTTC.

This clonotype was counted a few times. The chain has TRBV20-1 and TRBJ1-1; the D is unclear. This CDR3 comprises 12 residues. Germline CDR1 reads DFQATT; CDR2 reads SNEGSKA (reference sequence). Trimming cost V 6 bases and J 0 bases, with 8 bases left between them. CDR3: CSAVDLNTEAFF. In DNA, the CDR3 is TGCAGTGCGGTCGACTTGAACACTGAAGCTTTCTTT.

The V gene is TRBV11-3, the J gene TRBJ2-5; TRBD1 aligns across 9 bases. Germline CDR1 and CDR2: SGHNT and YENEEA. V lost 5 bases and J lost 3; bases outside the gene matches: 10. The CDR3 is made up of 16 amino acids. DNA for the CDR3: TGTGCCAGCAGCCTACAGGGGGCTGATGTGGAAGAGACCCAGTACTTC. Translation: CASSLQGADVEETQYF.

The chain has TRBV27 and TRBJ1-5; D is perhaps TRBD1 (5 bases). Germline values: CDR1 MNHEY, CDR2 SMNVEV (reference sequence). Trimming stripped 6 bases from V and 4 bases from J, with 16 bases between. The CDR3 consists of 15 residues. The CDR3 DNA sequence: TGTGCCAGCAGAGCGGGGGGGTCAGAAAATCAGCCCCAGCATTTT. Its protein is CASRAGGSENQPQHF.

This clonotype showed up just a few times. The chain links TRBV12-3 or TRBV12-4 to TRBJ1-1; D gene ambiguous. There are 13 residues in the CDR3. Trimming took off 4 bases at V and 1 base at J, with 7 bases between the two ends. The CDR3 region has the DNA TGTGCCAGCAGTTGGGGAGAGAACACTGAAGCTTTCTTT. It yields the protein CASSWGENTEAFF.

V is TRBV20-1 and J is TRBJ1-5; unclear D gene. V lost 0 bases, J lost 1 base, and 10 bases lay in between. Germline CDR1 is DFQATT and CDR2 is SNEGSKA (reference sequence). The CDR3 loop spans 15 amino acids. The CDR3, as DNA: TGCAGTGCTAGAGATCCTCAGGCCAGCAATCAGCCCCAGCATTTT. This encodes CSARDPQASNQPQHF.

This clonotype has ten or more counts. This chain links TRBV12-3 or TRBV12-4 with TRBJ2-7; tentatively, D is TRBD2 (6 bases). The length of the CDR3 is 16 residues. V lost 2 bases and J 5 bases, leaving 19 bases between the germline ends. The CDR3 DNA is TGTGCCAGCAGTTTAAGTAGCGGAGGAGTGGAAGACGAGCAGTACTTC. This encodes CASSLSSGGVEDEQYF.

The chain is built from TRBV30 and TRBJ1-1; the D gene is possibly TRBD1 (5 bases). V dropped 1 base and J dropped 2 bases, with 14 bases sitting between them. The CDR3 length is 15 residues. Germline CDR1 reads GTSNPN; CDR2 reads SVGIG (reference sequence). As DNA, the CDR3 is TGTGCCTGGAGTGAACCGGTTGGGGGAAACACTGAAGCTTTCTTT. It is translated as CAWSEPVGGNTEAFF.

This clonotype was recorded a few times. V usage is TRBV29-1 and J usage is TRBJ2-5; no reliable D call. The V end lost 5 bases, the J end lost 5 bases, and 6 bases lay between the germline ends. CDR1 SQVTM and CDR2 ANQGSEA come from the germline V gene. The CDR3 totals 10 residues. CDR3 sequence: CSVQIETQYF. CDR3 nucleotide sequence: TGCAGCGTTCAGATCGAGACCCAGTACTTC.

In this sample, this clonotype turned up a few times. The J gene is TRBJ1-2, the V gene TRBV20-1, with a weak D call TRBD1 (5 bases). The germline V gene has CDR1 DFQATT and CDR2 SNEGSKA (reference sequence). Trimming took off 4 bases at V and 4 bases at J, with 13 bases between the two ends. This CDR3 has 13 residues. CDR3 nucleotides: TGCAGTGCTAATCTACAGGACACCTATGGCTACACCTTC. It codes for CSANLQDTYGYTF.